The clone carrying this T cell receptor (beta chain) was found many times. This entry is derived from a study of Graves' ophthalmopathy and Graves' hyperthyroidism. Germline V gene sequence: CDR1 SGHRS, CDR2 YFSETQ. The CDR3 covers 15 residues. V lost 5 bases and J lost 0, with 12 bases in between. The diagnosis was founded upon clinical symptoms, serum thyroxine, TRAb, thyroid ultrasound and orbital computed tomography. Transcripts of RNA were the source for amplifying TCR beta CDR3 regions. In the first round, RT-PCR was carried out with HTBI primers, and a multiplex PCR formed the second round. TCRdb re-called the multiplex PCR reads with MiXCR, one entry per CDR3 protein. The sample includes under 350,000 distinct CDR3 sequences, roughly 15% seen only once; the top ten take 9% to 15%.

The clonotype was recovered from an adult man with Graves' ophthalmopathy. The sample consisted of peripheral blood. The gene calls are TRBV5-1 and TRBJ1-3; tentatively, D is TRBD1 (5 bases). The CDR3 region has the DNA TGCGCCAGCAGGGAGGACACCAACTCTGGAAACACCATATATTTT. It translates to CASREDTNSGNTIYF. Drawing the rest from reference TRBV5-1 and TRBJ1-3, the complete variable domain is KAGVTQTPRYLIKTRGQQVTLSCSPISGHRSVSWYQQTPGQGLQFLFEYFSETQRNKGNFPGRFSGRQFSNSRSEMNVSTLELGDSALYLCASREDTNSGNTIYFGEGSWLTVV.